Below are 3 T cell receptor beta chains sequenced from a single sample in a study of blood T cell repertoires in COVID-19. Repertoires were generated with immunoSEQ multiplex PCR, while TCRdb's copy carries only in-frame clones and drops some. The table includes approximately 69,000 clones, approximately 88% detected once. The sample taken for sequencing was peripheral blood. Receptors originate from a middle-aged man with acute or convalescent COVID-19.

The chain uses TRBV19 and TRBJ1-4; D may be TRBD1 (5 bases). The CDR3 extends over 16 amino acids. V was pared by 5 bases and J by 2 bases, with 15 bases between. Germline assignment: CDR1 LNHDA and CDR2 SQIVND (reference sequence). In DNA, the CDR3 is TGTGCCAGTAGTGCGGAGAAGGGGCCGACTAATGAAAAACTGTTTTTT. Protein: CASSAEKGPTNEKLFF. The full variable domain, in which reference TRBV19 and TRBJ1-4 provide the parts outside the CDR3, is DGGITQSPKYLFRKEGQNVTLSCEQNLNHDAMYWYRQDPGQGLRLIYYSQIVNDFQKGDIAEGYSVSREKKESFPLTVTSAQKNPTAFYLCASSAEKGPTNEKLFFGSGTQLSVL.

V usage is TRBV7-3 and J usage is TRBJ2-1; 7 bases are shared with TRBD2. The ends lost 0 bases at V and 5 bases at J; junction bases unmatched: 4. The germline CDR1 and CDR2 sequences are SGHTA and FQGTGA. The CDR3 is 15 residues long. This CDR3 reads CASSLTRGSNNEQFF. CDR3 nucleotide sequence: TGTGCCAGCAGCTTAACGCGGGGGTCCAACAATGAGCAGTTCTTC.

This chain joins TRBV6-1 and TRBJ2-7, with 11 bases aligning to TRBD2. The CDR3 covers 16 residues. Unmatched junction bases numbered 7, after V lost 3 bases and J lost 3 bases. The germline gives CDR1 MNHNS, CDR2 SASEGT. As DNA, the CDR3 is TGTGCCAGCAGTGAGGGGCTAGCGGGGGGTGGCTACGAGCAGTACTTC. Protein product: CASSEGLAGGGYEQYF.